This T cell receptor beta chain comes out of a study of cytomegalovirus exposure and HLA in healthy donors. Study outcomes and limitations: The study flagged about 150 TCR beta chains as cytomegalovirus-associated. Accurate HLA-A and HLA-B prediction from TCR beta sequences was reported for most subjects.

Of note for this clone: Its target is unknown.

V lost 0 bases, J lost 8 bases, and 5 bases stayed unmatched. CDR3 length: 15 residues. Looked up from germline, CDR1 is SGHRS and CDR2 is YFSETQ. PCR used 60 Vbeta primers and 13 Jbeta primers. The repertoire was sequenced with immunoSEQ multiplex PCR; TCRdb's copy has only in-frame clones and lacks some. The table shows about 110,000 clones, with 75% to 85% occurring only once. The sample taken for sequencing was PBMCs. This chain connects TRBV5-1 to TRBJ2-1; 10 nucleotides agree with TRBD2. This sequence originates from a man aged 45 to 65 in good health and CMV-seronegative. The CDR3 region is CASSLELAGFDEQFF. CDR3 nucleotide sequence: TGCGCCAGCAGCTTGGAACTAGCGGGGTTCGATGAGCAGTTCTTC.